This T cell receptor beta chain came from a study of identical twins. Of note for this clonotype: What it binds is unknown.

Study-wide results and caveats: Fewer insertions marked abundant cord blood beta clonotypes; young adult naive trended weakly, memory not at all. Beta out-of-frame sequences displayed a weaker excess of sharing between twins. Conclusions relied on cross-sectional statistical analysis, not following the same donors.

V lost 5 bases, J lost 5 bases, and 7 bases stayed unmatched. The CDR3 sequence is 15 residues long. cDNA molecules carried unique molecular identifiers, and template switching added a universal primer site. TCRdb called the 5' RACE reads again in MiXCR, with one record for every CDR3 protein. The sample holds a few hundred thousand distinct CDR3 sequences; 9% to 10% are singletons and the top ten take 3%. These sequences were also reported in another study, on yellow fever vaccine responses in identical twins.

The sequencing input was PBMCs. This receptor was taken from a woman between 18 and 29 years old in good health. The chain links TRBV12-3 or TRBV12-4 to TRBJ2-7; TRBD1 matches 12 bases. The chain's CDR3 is CASSNSGQGAHEQYF. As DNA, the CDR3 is TGTGCCAGCAGTAATTCGGGACAGGGGGCCCACGAGCAGTACTTC.